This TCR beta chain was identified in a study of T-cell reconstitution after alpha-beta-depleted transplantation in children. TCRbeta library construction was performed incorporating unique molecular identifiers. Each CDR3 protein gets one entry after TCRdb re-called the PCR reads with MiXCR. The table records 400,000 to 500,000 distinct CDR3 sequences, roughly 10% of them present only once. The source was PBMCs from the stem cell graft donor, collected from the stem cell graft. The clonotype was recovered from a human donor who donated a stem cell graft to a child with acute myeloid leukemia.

The CDR3 spells CASSLVSLTYEQYF. CDR3 nucleotide sequence: TGTGCCAGCAGCTTGGTGTCACTTACCTACGAGCAGTACTTC. The V gene is TRBV5-5, the J gene TRBJ2-7; D is undetermined. This CDR3 has 14 residues. CDR1 and CDR2 (germline): SGHKS, YYEKEE (reference sequence). V shed 0 bases and J shed 2 bases, with 9 bases lying between them.